Each of the 17 T cell receptor beta chains below was sequenced from the same sample in a study of cytomegalovirus exposure and HLA in healthy donors. With 60 Vbeta and 13 Jbeta primers, the PCR was carried out. Profiled with immunoSEQ multiplex PCR; TCRdb holds only in-frame clones, not every one. The sample includes 80,000 or so clones, around 60% of them seen just once. What was sequenced was PBMCs. These TCRs come from a man aged 25-45 years in good health and CMV-seropositive.

V usage is TRBV18 and J usage is TRBJ2-6; D remains ambiguous. V lost 2 bases and J 1 base, leaving 6 bases between the germline ends. Per germline, CDR1 KGHSH and CDR2 LQKENI. The CDR3 is 15 amino acids. CDR3: CASSPSRSGANVLTF. Written as DNA, the CDR3 is TGTGCCAGCTCACCATCCCGGTCTGGGGCCAACGTCCTGACTTTC.

The V and J genes are TRBV19 and TRBJ1-6, with 7 nucleotides matching TRBD1. The CDR3 spans 15 residues. The J segment lost 7 bases and the V segment lost 5 bases, leaving 8 bases of the junction unmatched. CDR1 is LNHDA and CDR2 is SQIVND in the germline V gene (reference sequence). This CDR3 is CASSLFRDRNSPLHF. Written as DNA, the CDR3 is TGTGCCAGTAGTCTCTTCCGGGACAGAAATTCACCCCTCCACTTT.

This chain uses TRBV11-3 with TRBJ2-7; 9 bases are shared with TRBD2. The length of the CDR3 is 18 residues. Germline V gene lookup returns CDR1 SGHNT and CDR2 YENEEA. The ends lost 0 bases at V and 0 bases at J; junction bases unmatched: 9. CDR3 DNA: TGTGCCAGCAGCTTAGAGTGGACTAGCGAGCCTCCCTCCTACGAGCAGTACTTC. Its protein is CASSLEWTSEPPSYEQYF.

The chain is built from TRBV5-1 and TRBJ1-1; 9 bases map to TRBD1. Germline assignment: CDR1 SGHRS and CDR2 YFSETQ. V dropped 4 bases and J dropped 6; count of bases not matched to a gene: 7. The CDR3 runs to 14 residues. The CDR3 reads CASSPGQGRAEAFF. Here the CDR3 DNA reads TGCGCCAGCAGCCCTGGACAGGGGAGGGCTGAAGCTTTCTTT.

The gene calls are TRBV7-8 and TRBJ2-3, with 9 bases matching TRBD1. The germline gives CDR1 SGHVS, CDR2 FQNEAQ. V was pared by 5 bases and J by 3 bases, with 6 bases of the junction left unmatched. This CDR3 spans 15 amino acids. The chain's CDR3 is CASSDGQGWTDTQYF. CDR3 coding DNA: TGTGCCAGCAGCGACGGACAGGGGTGGACAGATACGCAGTATTTT.

In DNA form, the CDR3 reads TGCGCCAGCAGAAGGAGGGAAGGACGTGATTCACCCCTCCACTTT. Encoded protein: CASRRREGRDSPLHF. This chain uses TRBV5-1 with TRBJ1-6; D ambiguous. The V end was cut by 5 bases, the J end by 8 bases, with 17 bases between. This CDR3 has 15 amino acids. Germline lookup yields CDR1 SGHRS and CDR2 YFSETQ.

V gene TRBV2 combines with J gene TRBJ1-2; no clear D gene. V was cut by 3 bases and J by 2 bases, with 7 bases left in between. Per the germline V gene, CDR1 is SNHLY and CDR2 is FYNNEI. This CDR3 region has 13 residues. The DNA for the CDR3 is TGTGCCAGCAGTGAGGTCAGAAACTATGGCTACACCTTC. It codes for CASSEVRNYGYTF.

The gene calls are TRBV28 and TRBJ2-3, with D maybe TRBD1 (6 bases). CDR3 size: 14 residues. Trimming cost V 5 bases and J 6 bases, with 15 bases left between them. CDR1 and CDR2 from the germline V gene are MDHEN and SYDVKM. The CDR3 nucleotides read TGTGCCAGCAGTCCACCGGGACATGTCGATACGCAGTATTTT. Amino acids: CASSPPGHVDTQYF. Complete variable domain (other parts from reference TRBV28 and TRBJ2-3): DVKVTQSSRYLVKRTGEKVFLECVQDMDHENMFWYRQDPGLGLRLIYFSYDVKMKEKGDIPEGYSVSREKKERFSLILESASTNQTSMYLCASSPPGHVDTQYFGPGTRLTVL.

This clone has a single count. The J gene is TRBJ2-7, the V gene TRBV11-1; TRBD1 agrees at 7 bases. Germline trimming cut 2 bases from V and 2 bases from J; bases unmatched to any gene: 6. CDR1 and CDR2 from the germline V gene are SGHAT and FQDESV (reference sequence). CDR3 length equals 15 residues. CDR3 protein: CASSLSAGGPYEQYF. Written as DNA, the CDR3 is TGTGCCAGCAGCTTATCGGCAGGGGGACCCTACGAGCAGTACTTC. Variable domain in full (rest from reference TRBV11-1 and TRBJ2-7): EAEVAQSPRYKITEKSQAVAFWCDPISGHATLYWYRQILGQGPELLVQFQDESVVDDSQLPKDRFSAERLKGVDSTLKIQPAELGDSAMYLCASSLSAGGPYEQYFGPGTRLTVT.

This clone has a handful of counts. At the DNA level, this CDR3 is encoded by other sequences in the same sample as well. The genes are TRBV6-5 and TRBJ2-7; D might be TRBD1 (6 bases). This CDR3 spans 15 amino acids. Trimming removed 5 bases at V and 2 bases at J, with 16 bases between. Per the germline V gene, CDR1 is MNHEY and CDR2 is SVGAGI. CDR3 loop: CASSKPGTPTYEQYF. The CDR3 coding sequence is TGTGCCAGCAGTAAACCCGGGACACCTACCTACGAGCAGTACTTC.

The chain links TRBV19 to TRBJ1-5; TRBD1 might be the D (6 bases). V lost 7 bases and J lost 3, with 10 bases in between. This CDR3 spans 13 amino acids. Germline V lookup: CDR1 LNHDA, CDR2 SQIVND (reference sequence). CDR3 bases: TGTGCCAGTACAACAGGGAACAATCAGCCCCAGCATTTT. It specifies CASTTGNNQPQHF.

V is TRBV12-5 and J is TRBJ2-7; D is possibly TRBD1 (6 bases). Germline V gives CDR1 LGHNT, CDR2 FRNRAP. V lost 6 bases and J lost 1, with 13 bases in between. The CDR3 runs 14 residues. The CDR3 nucleotides read TGTGCTAGTGGATCTACCGGACAGTCCTACGAGCAGTACTTC. It is translated as CASGSTGQSYEQYF.

This sequence joins TRBV29-1 and TRBJ2-3; TRBD2 matches 7 bases. The ends lost 8 bases at V and 3 bases at J; junction bases unmatched: 14. CDR3 size: 15 residues. Germline V gives CDR1 SQVTM, CDR2 ANQGSEA. The CDR3 sequence: CSLYSLAEQTDTQYF. Written as DNA, the CDR3 is TGCAGCCTATACAGCCTAGCGGAGCAGACAGATACGCAGTATTTT.

V gene TRBV4-1 combines with J gene TRBJ2-1; D may be TRBD2 (7 bases). Trimming took off 0 bases at V and 7 bases at J, with 10 bases between the two ends. The CDR3 runs to 14 residues. The germline gives CDR1 MGHRA, CDR2 YSYEKL. This CDR3 is CASSQEGGRNEQFF. The CDR3 DNA reads as TGCGCCAGCAGCCAAGAGGGGGGGCGTAATGAGCAGTTCTTC.

V and J are TRBV27 and TRBJ1-5, with TRBD1 as a possible D gene (6 bases). This CDR3 comprises 15 residues. Trimming took 2 bases from V and 3 from J, leaving 11 bases between them. The germline gives CDR1 MNHEY, CDR2 SMNVEV (reference sequence). The CDR3 loop reads CASSLQGIFNQPQHF. CDR3 coding DNA: TGTGCCAGCAGTTTACAGGGGATATTCAATCAGCCCCAGCATTTT.

There are a few counts of this clone. The chain carries TRBV6-4 and TRBJ2-1; TRBD2 matches at 7 bases. The length of the CDR3 is 15 residues. CDR1 MRHNA and CDR2 SNTAGT come from the germline V gene. Losses at the gene ends were 5 bases for V and 4 bases for J; bases not matched to a gene: 8. CDR3 bases: TGTGCCAGCAGTCCTTCGGCTAGCGGATACAATGAGCAGTTCTTC. Translated: CASSPSASGYNEQFF.

This clone occurred once. This chain joins TRBV28 and TRBJ1-5, with D unresolved. From germline, CDR1 is MDHEN and CDR2 SYDVKM. Trimming shortened V by 7 bases and J by 7 bases, and 14 bases separated the two germline ends. The CDR3 covers 13 residues. The CDR3 region is CASTGSTFQPQHF. The CDR3 bases are TGTGCCAGCACAGGCAGCACGTTCCAGCCCCAGCATTTT.